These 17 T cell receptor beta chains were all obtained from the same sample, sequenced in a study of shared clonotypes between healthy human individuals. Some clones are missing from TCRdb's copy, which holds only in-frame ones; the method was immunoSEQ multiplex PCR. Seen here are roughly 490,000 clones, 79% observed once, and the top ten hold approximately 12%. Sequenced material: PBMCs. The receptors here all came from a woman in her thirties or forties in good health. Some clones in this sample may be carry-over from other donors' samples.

The CDR3 sequence: CASTTGHSNQPQHF. For the CDR3, the DNA is TGTGCCAGCACCACGGGGCACAGCAATCAGCCCCAGCATTTT. The chain combines TRBV7-2 with TRBJ1-5; D might be TRBD1 (5 bases). V lost 7 bases to trimming and J lost 1 base, with 11 bases between them. CDR3 length: 14 amino acids. From germline, CDR1 is SGHTA and CDR2 FQGNSA. The entire variable domain, with the rest obtained from reference TRBV7-2 and TRBJ1-5, is as follows: GAGVSQSPSNKVTEKGKDVELRCDPISGHTALYWYRQSLGQGLEFLIYFQGNSAPDKSGLPSDRFSAERTGGSVSTLTIQRTQQEDSAVYLCASTTGHSNQPQHFGDGTRLSIL.

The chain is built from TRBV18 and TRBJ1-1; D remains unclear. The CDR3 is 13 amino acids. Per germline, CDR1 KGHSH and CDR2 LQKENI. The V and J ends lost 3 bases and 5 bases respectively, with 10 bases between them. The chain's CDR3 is CASSPRRETEAFF. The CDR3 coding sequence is TGTGCCAGCTCACCCCGGAGGGAAACTGAAGCTTTCTTT.

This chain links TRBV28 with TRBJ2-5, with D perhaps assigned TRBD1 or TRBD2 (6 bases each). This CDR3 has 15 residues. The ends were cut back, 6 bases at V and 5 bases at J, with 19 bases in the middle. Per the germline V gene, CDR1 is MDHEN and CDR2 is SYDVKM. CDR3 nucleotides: TGTGCCAGCAGGCCCCCGGTGGGGGGCGCGGAGACCCAGTACTTC. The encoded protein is CASRPPVGGAETQYF.

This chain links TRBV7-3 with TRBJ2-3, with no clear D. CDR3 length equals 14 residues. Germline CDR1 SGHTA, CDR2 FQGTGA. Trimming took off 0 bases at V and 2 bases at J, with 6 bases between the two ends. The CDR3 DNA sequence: TGTGCCAGCAGCTTAACGAAGAACACAGATACGCAGTATTTT. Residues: CASSLTKNTDTQYF.

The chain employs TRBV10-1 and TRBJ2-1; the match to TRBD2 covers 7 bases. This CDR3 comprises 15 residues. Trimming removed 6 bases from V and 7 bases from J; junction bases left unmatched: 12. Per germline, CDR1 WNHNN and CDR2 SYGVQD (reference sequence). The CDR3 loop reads CASSAGLSLGNEQFF. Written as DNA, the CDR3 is TGCGCCAGCAGCGCGGGACTATCCCTGGGGAATGAGCAGTTCTTC.

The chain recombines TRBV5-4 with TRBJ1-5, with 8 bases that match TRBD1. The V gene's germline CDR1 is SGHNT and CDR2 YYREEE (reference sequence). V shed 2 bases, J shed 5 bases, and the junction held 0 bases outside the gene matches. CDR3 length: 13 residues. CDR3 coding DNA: TGTGCCAGCAGCTTACAGGGGGATCAGCCCCAGCATTTT. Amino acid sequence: CASSLQGDQPQHF.

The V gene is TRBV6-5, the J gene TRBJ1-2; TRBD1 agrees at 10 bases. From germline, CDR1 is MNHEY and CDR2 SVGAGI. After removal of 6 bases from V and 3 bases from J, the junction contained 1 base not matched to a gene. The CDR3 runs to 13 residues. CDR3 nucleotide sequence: TGTGCCAGCAGGGGACAGGGGCACTATGGCTACACCTTC. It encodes CASRGQGHYGYTF.

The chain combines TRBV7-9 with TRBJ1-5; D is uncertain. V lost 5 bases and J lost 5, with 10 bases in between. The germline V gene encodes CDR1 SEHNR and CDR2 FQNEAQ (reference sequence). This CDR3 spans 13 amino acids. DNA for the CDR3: TGTGCCAGCAGCCCTGCAATTCATCAGCCCCAGCATTTT. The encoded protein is CASSPAIHQPQHF.

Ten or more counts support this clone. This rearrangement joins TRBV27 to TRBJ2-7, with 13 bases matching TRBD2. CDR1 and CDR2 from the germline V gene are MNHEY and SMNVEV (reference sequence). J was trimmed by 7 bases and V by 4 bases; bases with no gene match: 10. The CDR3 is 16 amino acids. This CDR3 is CASSSKLAGGPGEQYF. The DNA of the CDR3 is TGTGCCAGCAGTTCGAAACTAGCGGGAGGGCCGGGTGAGCAGTACTTC.

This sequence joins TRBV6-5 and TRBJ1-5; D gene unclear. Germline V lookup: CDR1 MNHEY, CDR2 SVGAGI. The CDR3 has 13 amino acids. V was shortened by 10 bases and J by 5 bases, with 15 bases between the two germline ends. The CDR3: CATTRGRDQPQHF. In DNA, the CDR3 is TGTGCCACCACCCGGGGTCGAGATCAGCCCCAGCATTTT.

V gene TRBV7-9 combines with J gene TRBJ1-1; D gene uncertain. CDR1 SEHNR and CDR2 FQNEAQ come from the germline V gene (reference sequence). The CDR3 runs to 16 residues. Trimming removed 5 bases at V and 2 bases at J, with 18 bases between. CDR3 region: CASSPRNRAGNTEAFF. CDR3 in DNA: TGTGCCAGCAGCCCAAGGAATAGGGCGGGAAACACTGAAGCTTTCTTT. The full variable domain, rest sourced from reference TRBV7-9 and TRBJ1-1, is DTGVSQNPRHKITKRGQNVTFRCDPISEHNRLYWYRQTLGQGPEFLTYFQNEAQLEKSRLLSDRFSAERPKGSFSTLEIQRTEQGDSAMYLCASSPRNRAGNTEAFFGQGTRLTVV.

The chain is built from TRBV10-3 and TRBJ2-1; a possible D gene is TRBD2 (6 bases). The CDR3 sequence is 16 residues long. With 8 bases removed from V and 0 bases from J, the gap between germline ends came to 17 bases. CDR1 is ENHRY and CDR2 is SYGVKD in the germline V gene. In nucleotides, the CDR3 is TGTGCCATCCAGACGGGACTCCCGAGCTCCTACAATGAGCAGTTCTTC. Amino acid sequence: CAIQTGLPSSYNEQFF.

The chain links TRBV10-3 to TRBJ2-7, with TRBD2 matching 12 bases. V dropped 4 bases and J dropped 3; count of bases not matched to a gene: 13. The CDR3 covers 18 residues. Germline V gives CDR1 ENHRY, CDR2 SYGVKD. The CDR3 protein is CAISGRQGETSGSYEQYF. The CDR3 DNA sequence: TGTGCCATCAGTGGGAGACAGGGGGAGACTAGCGGGAGCTACGAGCAGTACTTC.

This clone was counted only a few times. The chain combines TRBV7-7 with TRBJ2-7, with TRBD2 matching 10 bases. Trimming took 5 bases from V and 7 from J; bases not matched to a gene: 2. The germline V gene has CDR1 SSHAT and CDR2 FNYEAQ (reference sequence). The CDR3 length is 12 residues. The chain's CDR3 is CASSPTSGEQYF. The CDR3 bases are TGTGCCAGCAGCCCGACTAGCGGGGAGCAGTACTTC.

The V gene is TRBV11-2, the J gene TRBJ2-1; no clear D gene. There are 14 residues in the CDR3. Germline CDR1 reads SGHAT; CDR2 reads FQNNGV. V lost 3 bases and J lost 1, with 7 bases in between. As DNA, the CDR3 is TGTGCCAGCAGCTTTCTACTTTCCTACAATGAGCAGTTCTTC. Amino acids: CASSFLLSYNEQFF.

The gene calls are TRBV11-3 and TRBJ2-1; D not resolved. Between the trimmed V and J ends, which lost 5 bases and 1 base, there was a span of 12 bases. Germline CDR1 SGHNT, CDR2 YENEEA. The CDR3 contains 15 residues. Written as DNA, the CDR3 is TGTGCCAGCAGCCTCGACTCTGGATCCTACAATGAGCAGTTCTTC. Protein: CASSLDSGSYNEQFF.

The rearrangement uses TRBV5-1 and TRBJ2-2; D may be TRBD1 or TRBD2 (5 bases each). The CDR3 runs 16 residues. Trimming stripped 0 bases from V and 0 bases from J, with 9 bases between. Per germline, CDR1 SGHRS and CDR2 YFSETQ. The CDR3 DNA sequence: TGCGCCAGCAGCTTGGCCGGGACGGCGAACACCGGGGAGCTGTTTTTT. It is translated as CASSLAGTANTGELFF.